A single sample gave rise to the 31 T cell receptor beta chains below, sequenced in a study of CD8 T cells in ankylosing spondylitis. Broader study findings: Ankylosing spondylitis blood seemed to carry a telltale TCR beta motif made of fewer than 10 highly homologous variants.

TCRdb used MiXCR to reprocess the 5' RACE reads, holding one entry per CDR3 protein. This sample has about 220,000 distinct CDR3 sequences, with 15% to 20% found just once. For these receptors, no antigen is known. The sample was blood, either unsorted or a sorted T cell fraction (not recorded which). These receptor sequences come from a male donor with ankylosing spondylitis.

The chain carries TRBV21-1 and TRBJ2-4; the table's D call, TRBD2, has no DNA check behind it. TRBV21-1 is an annotated pseudogene. This CDR3 has 20 residues. This CDR3 is CASSKLASGRADIAKNIQYF. The CDR3 coding sequence is TGTGCCAGCAGCAAATTAGCTAGCGGGAGGGCCGACATTGCCAAAAACATTCAGTACTTC.

This clonotype has just a few counts. This sequence joins TRBV15 and TRBJ2-1, with a weak D call TRBD2 (6 bases). Germline-derived CDR1 and CDR2 are LNHNV and YYDKDF (reference sequence). Trimming shortened V by 0 bases and J by 5 bases, and 14 bases separated the two germline ends. The CDR3 sequence is 16 residues long. CDR3 sequence (DNA): TGTGCCACCAGCAGAGATCCGCGGGGTTGGGACAATGAGCAGTTCTTC. Amino acids: CATSRDPRGWDNEQFF. Supplemented by reference TRBV15 and TRBJ2-1, the full variable domain reads DAMVIQNPRYQVTQFGKPVTLSCSQTLNHNVMYWYQQKSSQAPKLLFHYYDKDFNNEADTPDNFQSRRPNTSFCFLDIRSPGLGDTAMYLCATSRDPRGWDNEQFFGPGTRLTVL.

In its sample, this clonotype was seen many times. V and J are TRBV20-1 and TRBJ1-1; a possible D gene is TRBD1 (6 bases). V lost 0 bases and J lost 5, with 13 bases in between. This CDR3 has 14 residues. Germline V gene data show CDR1 as DFQATT and CDR2 as SNEGSKA (reference sequence). The CDR3 loop reads CSARDRGAGTEAFF. DNA for the CDR3: TGCAGTGCTAGAGATAGGGGGGCTGGAACTGAAGCTTTCTTT.

This clonotype was seen ten or more times. V usage is TRBV7-9 and J usage is TRBJ2-5; 13 bases map to TRBD2. The CDR3 is 17 residues long. Germline-derived CDR1 and CDR2 are SEHNR and FQNEAQ (reference sequence). Losses at the gene ends were 5 bases for V and 4 bases for J; bases not matched to a gene: 10. This CDR3 reads CASSPGTSGTVRETQYF. CDR3 coding DNA: TGTGCCAGCAGCCCCGGGACTAGCGGGACAGTGCGAGAGACCCAGTACTTC. Full variable domain (outside the CDR3, taken from reference TRBV7-9 and TRBJ2-5): DTGVSQNPRHKITKRGQNVTFRCDPISEHNRLYWYRQTLGQGPEFLTYFQNEAQLEKSRLLSDRFSAERPKGSFSTLEIQRTEQGDSAMYLCASSPGTSGTVRETQYFGPGTRLLVL.

This clonotype was found a few times. This sequence joins TRBV10-3 and TRBJ1-1; TRBD1 agrees at 7 bases. Germline values: CDR1 ENHRY, CDR2 SYGVKD. The ends lost 3 bases at V and 6 bases at J; junction bases unmatched: 7. The CDR3 consists of 14 residues. The CDR3 loop is CAISETGDNAEAFF. The DNA of the CDR3 is TGTGCCATCAGTGAAACAGGGGATAATGCTGAAGCTTTCTTT.

The rearrangement joins TRBV27 to TRBJ2-7; tentative D call: TRBD2 (6 bases). V shed 10 bases and J shed 5 bases, with 30 bases lying between them. The CDR3 is 17 residues long. Germline assignment: CDR1 MNHEY and CDR2 SMNVEV (reference sequence). The CDR3 loop is CATSEVQGTRPGNEQYF. Written as DNA, the CDR3 is TGTGCCACCTCGGAGGTACAAGGGACTCGACCTGGGAACGAGCAGTACTTC.

This clonotype was detected a few times. The rearrangement joins TRBV7-9 to TRBJ1-1, with TRBD1 as a possible D gene (5 bases). The V and J ends lost 5 bases and 1 base respectively, with 20 bases between them. CDR3 length equals 17 residues. The germline V gene encodes CDR1 SEHNR and CDR2 FQNEAQ (reference sequence). This CDR3 is CASSVDRWGEPNTEAFF. The CDR3 DNA follows: TGTGCCAGCAGCGTAGACCGCTGGGGGGAGCCGAACACTGAAGCTTTCTTT.

This clonotype was seen more than once but under ten times. J is TRBJ1-5 and V is TRBV4-1; D is unclear. CDR3 size: 16 residues. Germline loops: CDR1 MGHRA, CDR2 YSYEKL. The V end was cut by 0 bases, the J end by 0 bases, with 9 bases between. CDR3 residues: CASSQDKPYSNQPQHF. In DNA form, the CDR3 reads TGCGCCAGCAGCCAAGATAAACCCTATAGCAATCAGCCCCAGCATTTT.

This clonotype was observed a single time. This chain connects TRBV7-3 to TRBJ2-3; D possibly corresponds to TRBD2 (5 bases). This CDR3 is built from 13 residues. Deletions cut 3 bases from V and 5 bases from J, with 9 bases between. Germline V gene data show CDR1 as SGHTA and CDR2 as FQGTGA. The CDR3 sequence is CASSFWAGDTQYF. CDR3 DNA sequence: TGTGCCAGCAGCTTCTGGGCGGGAGATACGCAGTATTTT.

The chain recombines TRBV2 with TRBJ2-1; D is ambiguous. Germline CDR1 SNHLY, CDR2 FYNNEI. The V gene lost 1 base and the J gene lost 5 bases, with 12 bases spanning the gap. The CDR3 runs to 15 residues. The DNA for the CDR3 is TGTGCCAGCAGTGAAGGGGTGCCCCTTAACAATGAGCAGTTCTTC. This encodes CASSEGVPLNNEQFF.

The chain uses TRBV15 and TRBJ2-1; unclear D gene. This CDR3 has 14 residues. CDR1 LNHNV and CDR2 YYDKDF come from the germline V gene (reference sequence). Trimming cost V 0 bases and J 6 bases, with 9 bases left between them. CDR3 in DNA: TGTGCCACCAGCAGAGATAGAATCGGCAATGAGCAGTTCTTC. Translated: CATSRDRIGNEQFF.

This clonotype was seen a few times. The chain recombines TRBV24-1 with TRBJ2-3, with D perhaps given as TRBD1 or TRBD2 (5 bases each). CDR1 and CDR2 (germline): KGHDR, SFDVKD. V lost 4 bases to trimming and J lost 6 bases, with 16 bases between them. This CDR3 comprises 15 residues. CDR3 sequence reads: CATSDVMGEGDTQYF. The CDR3, as DNA: TGTGCCACCAGTGACGTGATGGGAGAGGGGGATACGCAGTATTTT.

There are a few counts of this clonotype. This chain connects TRBV29-1 to TRBJ2-7, with TRBD2 matching 13 bases. The CDR3 is made up of 14 amino acids. With 6 bases clipped from V and 6 bases from J, the junction kept 8 bases outside the gene matches. Germline-derived CDR1 and CDR2 are SQVTM and ANQGSEA. The CDR3: CSVAGLAGVGEQYF. DNA for the CDR3: TGCAGCGTCGCCGGACTAGCGGGAGTAGGCGAGCAGTACTTC.

CDR3 in amino acids: CASSGGGYEQYF. The CDR3 DNA reads TGTGCCAGCAGTGGAGGCGGTTACGAGCAGTACTTC. The chain recombines TRBV6-4 with TRBJ2-7; D is uncertain. The CDR3 runs 12 residues. Trimming cost V 4 bases and J 4 bases, with 8 bases left between them. Per germline, CDR1 MRHNA and CDR2 SNTAGT.

This clonotype was observed a few times. The chain uses TRBV27 and TRBJ2-2; the D is unclear. Trimming removed 3 bases at V and 4 bases at J, with 6 bases between. There are 13 residues in the CDR3. The germline V gene encodes CDR1 MNHEY and CDR2 SMNVEV (reference sequence). The CDR3 sequence: CASSFLGTGELFF. The CDR3 DNA is TGTGCCAGCAGTTTTTTGGGCACCGGGGAGCTGTTTTTT.

The gene calls are TRBV11-2 and TRBJ2-7; D remains ambiguous. The CDR3 consists of 13 residues. The germline V and J ends were trimmed by 1 base and 3 bases, with 7 bases remaining between them. Germline assignment: CDR1 SGHAT and CDR2 FQNNGV. The DNA for the CDR3 is TGTGCCAGCAGCTTAGCGACGGGCTACGAGCAGTACTTC. Amino acids: CASSLATGYEQYF.

The chain carries TRBV9 and TRBJ2-7, with TRBD2 matching over 11 bases. CDR1 SGDLS and CDR2 YYNGEE come from the germline V gene. This CDR3 spans 18 amino acids. The V gene end was trimmed by 0 bases and the J gene end by 3 bases; junction bases not matched to a gene: 11. Here the CDR3 DNA reads TGTGCCAGCAGCGTAGGTGGGGGACTAGCGGCAGCGGACTACGAGCAGTACTTC. Amino acid sequence: CASSVGGGLAAADYEQYF.

This clonotype has a handful of counts. The CDR3 coding sequence is TGTGCCAGCAGTTTAGATGGGGGGCTCAACACAGATACGCAGTATTTT. It specifies CASSLDGGLNTDTQYF. The V call is TRBV12-3 or TRBV12-4, the J call TRBJ2-3; D could derive from TRBD1 or TRBD2 (6 bases each). This CDR3 region has 16 residues. Trimming took off 1 base at V and 2 bases at J, with 13 bases between the two ends.

The genes are TRBV28 and TRBJ2-5; the D is unclear. The CDR3 is 14 amino acids. V dropped 7 bases and J dropped 1 base, with 13 bases sitting between them. The germline CDR1 and CDR2 sequences are MDHEN and SYDVKM. CDR3 coding DNA: TGTGCCAGCACCGCCGGACGCATCCAAGAGACCCAGTACTTC. Translating it yields CASTAGRIQETQYF.

The table lists this clonotype with many counts. The rearrangement uses TRBV7-2 and TRBJ2-1; the D gene is possibly TRBD2 (6 bases). The V gene lost 3 bases and the J gene lost 6 bases, with 15 bases spanning the gap. This CDR3 has 15 amino acids. Germline loops: CDR1 SGHTA, CDR2 FQGNSA. This CDR3 reads CASSFYPAGVNEQFF. For the CDR3, the DNA is TGTGCCAGCAGCTTCTATCCAGCGGGCGTCAATGAGCAGTTCTTC.

The chain employs TRBV7-9 and TRBJ2-7; D is possibly TRBD1 (6 bases). The germline gives CDR1 SEHNR, CDR2 FQNEAQ (reference sequence). The CDR3 loop spans 13 amino acids. Trimming pared 5 bases from V and 1 base from J, leaving 9 bases between. CDR3: CASSMDRSYEQYF. CDR3 sequence (DNA): TGTGCCAGCAGCATGGACAGATCCTACGAGCAGTACTTC.

The V call is TRBV7-6, the J call TRBJ1-5; possible D gene TRBD1, 5 bases. The germline V gene has CDR1 SGHVS and CDR2 FNYEAQ. This CDR3 contains 15 residues. Trimming removed 2 bases at V and 1 base at J, with 9 bases between. CDR3: CASSLWQGSNQPQHF. The DNA of the CDR3 is TGTGCCAGCAGCTTATGGCAGGGAAGCAATCAGCCCCAGCATTTT.

This clonotype came up a few times. The chain is built from TRBV4-1 and TRBJ2-3; TRBD2 aligns across 8 bases. Trimming at V came to 2 bases and at J to 2 bases, leaving 3 bases not matched to a gene. The CDR3 spans 15 residues. In germline, CDR1 is MGHRA, CDR2 YSYEKL. This CDR3 is CASSQRLALTDTQYF. Written as DNA, the CDR3 is TGCGCCAGCAGCCAACGACTAGCGCTCACAGATACGCAGTATTTT.

This clonotype has more than one count but fewer than ten. The chain has TRBV20-1 and TRBJ2-7, with D perhaps being TRBD1 or TRBD2 (5 bases each). Trimming removed 1 base at V and 3 bases at J, with 7 bases between. The CDR3 length is 12 residues. The germline CDR1 and CDR2 sequences are DFQATT and SNEGSKA (reference sequence). DNA for the CDR3: TGCAGTGCTAGAGCAGGGAGCTACGAGCAGTACTTC. This encodes CSARAGSYEQYF.

The chain joins TRBV2 to TRBJ2-5; D is perhaps TRBD1 or TRBD2 (5 bases each). Looked up from germline, CDR1 is SNHLY and CDR2 is FYNNEI. Trimming removed 3 bases from V and 7 bases from J, with 15 bases in between. The CDR3 loop spans 14 amino acids. The CDR3, as DNA: TGTGCCAGCAGTGATCAGGGAGTTTGGGGGACCCAGTACTTC. Translation: CASSDQGVWGTQYF.

The chain carries TRBV7-7 and TRBJ2-1; D is unclear. The germline CDR1 and CDR2 sequences are SSHAT and FNYEAQ (reference sequence). V lost 3 bases to trimming and J lost 6 bases, with 9 bases between them. The CDR3 totals 13 residues. The CDR3 nucleotides read TGTGCCAGCAGCTTCTCAACGGGCAATGAGCAGTTCTTC. Amino acids: CASSFSTGNEQFF.

This clonotype was observed a single time. The genes are TRBV18 and TRBJ1-4; no firm D call. This CDR3 comprises 13 residues. Germline V CDR1 and CDR2: KGHSH, LQKENI. The V end lost 4 bases, the J end lost 3 bases, and 6 bases lay between the germline ends. CDR3 loop: CASSRGPNEKLFF. CDR3 bases: TGTGCCAGCTCACGGGGTCCTAATGAAAAACTGTTTTTT.

The chain joins TRBV5-1 to TRBJ2-2; D might be TRBD1 or TRBD2, each matching 5 bases. This CDR3 is 14 amino acids long. V shed 7 bases and J shed 3 bases, with 13 bases lying between them. From germline, CDR1 is SGHRS and CDR2 YFSETQ. This CDR3 is CASGHYSDTGELFF. The CDR3 DNA is TGCGCCAGCGGACACTATAGCGACACCGGGGAGCTGTTTTTT.

The genes are TRBV20-1 and TRBJ2-1; either TRBD1 or TRBD2 may supply D (5 bases each). The CDR3 covers 10 residues. Trimming pared 5 bases from V and 9 bases from J, leaving 8 bases between. Looked up from germline, CDR1 is DFQATT and CDR2 is SNEGSKA (reference sequence). CDR3 sequence reads: CSAGTVEQFF. The CDR3 bases are TGCAGTGCTGGGACGGTTGAGCAGTTCTTC.

This clonotype has more than one count but fewer than ten. The chain joins TRBV29-1 to TRBJ2-7; 10 bases map to TRBD2. The CDR3 sequence is 14 residues long. The V and J ends lost 6 bases and 0 bases, in that order; junction bases with no gene match: 5. Germline CDR1 and CDR2: SQVTM and ANQGSEA. CDR3 residues: CSVVLAGDSYEQYF. The CDR3 bases are TGCAGCGTAGTTCTAGCGGGGGACTCCTACGAGCAGTACTTC.

This clonotype was counted between two and nine times. The chain joins TRBV7-2 to TRBJ2-7; 9 positions match TRBD2. V shed 4 bases and J 3 bases; nucleotides not matched to a gene: 7. The CDR3 length is 15 residues. In germline, CDR1 is SGHTA, CDR2 FQGNSA. The CDR3 is CASSWGWTSDYEQYF. As DNA, the CDR3 is TGTGCCAGCAGCTGGGGCTGGACTAGCGACTACGAGCAGTACTTC.